This TCR beta chain derives from a study of Ad26.COV2.S vaccination and SARS-CoV-2 variants. Overall study context: Ad26.COV2.S arm of COV1001 included the donor.

Treatment noted: some 19 received Ad26.COV2.S at low or high dose, single or two shots; roughly five received placebo; per-sample allocation not given. Specimen acquisition occurred on day 63 following the initial vaccine or placebo injection. Sequencing was performed with immunoSEQ multiplex PCR; in TCRdb, only in-frame clones are kept and a portion is missing. In the table there are a few hundred thousand clones, 92% of which are singletons. The CDR3 is 17 residues long. CDR1 is SSHAT and CDR2 is FNYEAQ in the germline V gene (reference sequence). V shed 5 bases and J shed 0 bases, with 16 bases lying between them. General study points: Substantial response breadth was reportedly seen for spike-specific CD8+ and CD4+ T cells after vaccination.

In the case of this clone: Antigen unknown.

The chain joins TRBV7-7 to TRBJ2-2, with D possibly being TRBD1 (5 bases). This TCR came from a person aged 18-60 years who received the Ad26.COV2.S COVID-19 vaccine or a placebo. The source material was peripheral blood, sampled in a trial of Ad26.COV2.S vaccine versus placebo. The CDR3 DNA sequence: TGTGCCAGCAGCCGATCCACACAGGTGACGAACACCGGGGAGCTGTTTTTT. It specifies CASSRSTQVTNTGELFF.